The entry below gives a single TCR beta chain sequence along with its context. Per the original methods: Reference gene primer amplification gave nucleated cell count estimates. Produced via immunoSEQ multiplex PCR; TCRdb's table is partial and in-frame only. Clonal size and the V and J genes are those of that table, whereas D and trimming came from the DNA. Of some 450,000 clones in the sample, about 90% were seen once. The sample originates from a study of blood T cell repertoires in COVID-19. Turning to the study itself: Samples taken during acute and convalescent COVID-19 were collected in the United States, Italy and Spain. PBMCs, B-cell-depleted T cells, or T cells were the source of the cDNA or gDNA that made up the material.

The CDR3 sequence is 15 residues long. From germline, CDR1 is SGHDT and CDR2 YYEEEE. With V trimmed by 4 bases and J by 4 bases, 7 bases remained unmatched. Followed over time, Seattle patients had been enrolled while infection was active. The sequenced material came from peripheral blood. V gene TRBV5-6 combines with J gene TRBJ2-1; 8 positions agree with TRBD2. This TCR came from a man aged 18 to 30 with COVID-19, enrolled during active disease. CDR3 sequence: CASSHTPGGYNEQFF. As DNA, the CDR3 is TGTGCCAGCAGCCATACCCCGGGAGGGTACAATGAGCAGTTCTTC.